One sample yielded the 7 T cell receptor beta chains listed below, sequenced in a study of post-analysis software for immune sequencing data. Whole-study results and caveats: In patients, TRBV5-6, TRBV5-1 and TRBV20-1 belonged to roughly five TRBV segments found more frequently than in controls.

These receptors lack a known antigen. cDNA libraries of TCR beta carried unique molecular identifiers. TCRdb re-called the PCR reads through MiXCR, storing one row per CDR3 protein. The table includes hundreds of thousands of distinct CDR3 sequences, about 32% detected once. The sequenced material came from blood. These receptors came from a girl aged 10 to 17 with multiple sclerosis.

This clonotype was detected a few times. The rearrangement uses TRBV7-9 and TRBJ2-1; D possibly corresponds to TRBD1 (5 bases). Germline V gives CDR1 SEHNR, CDR2 FQNEAQ (reference sequence). The ends were cut back, 8 bases at V and 5 bases at J, with 13 bases in the middle. The CDR3 has 13 residues. CDR3 DNA: TGTGCCAGCCGAAGAGACAGAAACAATGAGCAGTTCTTC. Amino acid sequence: CASRRDRNNEQFF.

The V gene is TRBV7-9, the J gene TRBJ2-6; TRBD2 might be the D (6 bases). CDR1 is SEHNR, CDR2 FQNEAQ, per germline (reference sequence). CDR3 length: 16 residues. Trimming shortened V by 4 bases and J by 1 base, and 11 bases separated the two germline ends. The CDR3 spells CASSSAGGSGANVLTF. The CDR3 bases are TGTGCCAGCAGCTCAGCCGGAGGGTCTGGGGCCAACGTCCTGACTTTC.

This clonotype was seen just once. The chain combines TRBV2 with TRBJ1-2, with no clear D. The CDR3 has 14 residues. Trimming took off 6 bases at V and 8 bases at J, with 19 bases between the two ends. CDR1 and CDR2 from the germline V gene are SNHLY and FYNNEI. The chain's CDR3 is CASRTPQPHGGYTF. CDR3 coding DNA: TGTGCCAGCAGAACACCACAACCTCACGGCGGCTACACCTTC.

The rearrangement links TRBV28 to TRBJ2-5; 8 bases match TRBD2. Trimming removed 6 bases from V and 1 base from J; junction bases left unmatched: 13. CDR1 is MDHEN and CDR2 is SYDVKM in the germline V gene. The CDR3 sequence is 17 residues long. The DNA of the CDR3 is TGTGCCAGCAGCATGGGACTAGTGGGGGAGACCCAAGAGACCCAGTACTTC. It yields the protein CASSMGLVGETQETQYF.

This clonotype occurred a few times. The V call is TRBV12-3 or TRBV12-4, the J call TRBJ2-1, with TRBD1 matching over 10 bases. The V and J ends lost 8 bases and 8 bases, in that order; junction bases with no gene match: 9. The CDR3 sequence is 14 residues long. CDR3 residues: CASQGWDRGYEQFF. The DNA for the CDR3 is TGTGCCAGCCAGGGGTGGGACAGGGGCTATGAGCAGTTCTTC.

The chain uses TRBV24-1 and TRBJ2-3, with D hard to call. V lost 3 bases to trimming and J lost 5 bases, with 8 bases between them. CDR1 and CDR2 (germline): KGHDR, SFDVKD. CDR3 length: 13 residues. The CDR3 region has the DNA TGTGCCACCAGTGATGGGCCCCAAGATACGCAGTATTTT. Protein sequence: CATSDGPQDTQYF.

As to this clonotype: The junction differs from germline at one of its ends, possibly a read error. The chain carries TRBV19 and TRBJ1-5; unclear D gene. CDR1 is LNHDA, CDR2 SQIVND, per germline (reference sequence). The CDR3 sequence is 15 residues long. The CDR3 coding sequence is TGTGCCAGCAGTACCACCATTTATAGCAATCAGCCCCAGCATTTT. Residues: CASSTTIYSNQPQHF.